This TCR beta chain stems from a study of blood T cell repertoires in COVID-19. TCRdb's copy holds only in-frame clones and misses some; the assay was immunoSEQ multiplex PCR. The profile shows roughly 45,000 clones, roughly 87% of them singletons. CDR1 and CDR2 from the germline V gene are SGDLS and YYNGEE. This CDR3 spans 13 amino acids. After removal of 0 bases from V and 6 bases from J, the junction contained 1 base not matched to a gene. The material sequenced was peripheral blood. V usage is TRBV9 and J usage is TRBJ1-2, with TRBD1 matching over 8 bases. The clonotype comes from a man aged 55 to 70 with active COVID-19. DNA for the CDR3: TGTGCCAGCAGCGTAGACAGGGGGGATGGCTACACCTTC. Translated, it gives CASSVDRGDGYTF. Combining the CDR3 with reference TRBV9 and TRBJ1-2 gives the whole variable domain DSGVTQTPKHLITATGQRVTLRCSPRSGDLSVYWYQQSLDQGLQFLIQYYNGEERAKGNILERFSAQQFPDLHSELNLSSLELGDSALYFCASSVDRGDGYTFGSGTRLTVV.